The rows below give T cell receptor beta chains drawn from one sample of a study of T cells in Graves' hyperthyroidism and ophthalmopathy. TCRdb called the multiplex PCR reads again in MiXCR, with one record for every CDR3 protein. Of roughly 100,000 distinct CDR3 sequences in the sample, roughly 44% were seen once. The specimen sequenced was blood. These receptors were taken from a man aged 35-49 years with Graves' hyperthyroidism. Each CDR3 is given with its conserved first and last residue. Fields, in order: CDR3 protein, CDR3 DNA, V gene, J gene, D gene, CDR3 length, clone size. The D gene is left open where the match is weak. Expanded clones are given a class, and other clones once, few, many or no size at all.

CASNESETLNQPQHF	TGTGCCAGCAATGAATCGGAGACACTTAATCAGCCCCAGCATTTT	TRBV2	TRBJ1-5	.	15	.
CASSPRGRVYGYTF	TGTGCCAGCAGTCCAAGGGGGCGGGTCTATGGCTACACCTTC	TRBV12-3/TRBV12-4	TRBJ1-2	TRBD1	14	many
CSVLWDLRSYGYTF	TGCAGCGTTCTTTGGGACCTAAGGAGCTATGGCTACACCTTC	TRBV29-1	TRBJ1-2	.	14	many
CASSVEQQATNEKLFF	TGTGCCAGCAGTGTGGAACAGCAAGCAACTAATGAAAAACTGTTTTTT	TRBV2	TRBJ1-4	.	16	many
CASSLAGQLSTDTQYF	TGTGCCAGCAGCTTAGCGGGACAGTTGAGCACAGATACGCAGTATTTT	TRBV7-6	TRBJ2-3	TRBD1	16	.
CSASGTYTF	TGCAGTGCTAGCGGGACCTACACCTTC	TRBV20-1	TRBJ1-2	.	9	.
CASSPLWAVKQPQHF	TGTGCCAGCAGTCCCCTTTGGGCGGTCAAGCAGCCCCAGCATTTT	TRBV28	TRBJ1-5	.	15	.
CASSSVLAGGPLSDTQYF	TGTGCCAGCAGCTCAGTGCTAGCGGGAGGTCCCTTGTCGGATACGCAGTATTTT	TRBV7-8	TRBJ2-3	TRBD2	18	many
CASRVGPDTEAFF	TGTGCCAGCCGGGTGGGACCGGACACTGAAGCTTTCTTT	TRBV6-6	TRBJ1-1	.	13	.
CATSTRLAGENTEAFF	TGTGCCACCTCCACCCGACTGGCCGGGGAGAACACTGAAGCTTTCTTT	TRBV10-3	TRBJ1-1	.	16	many
CAIRERGTDTQYF	TGTGCCATCAGGGAGCGGGGCACAGATACGCAGTATTTT	TRBV10-3	TRBJ2-3	.	13	.
CASSMRDRSSYEQYF	TGTGCCAGTAGTATGCGGGACAGGAGCTCCTACGAGCAGTACTTC	TRBV19	TRBJ2-7	TRBD1	15	.
CASSEQGAEAFF	TGTGCCAGCAGTGAACAGGGAGCTGAAGCTTTCTTT	TRBV6-1	TRBJ1-1	.	12	.
CASSFGRNNSPLHF	TGTGCCAGCAGCTTCGGGCGGAACAATTCACCCCTCCACTTT	TRBV7-2	TRBJ1-6	.	14	many
CASSLDVPSTPLHF	TGCGCCAGCAGCTTGGATGTACCCTCAACACCCCTCCACTTT	TRBV5-1	TRBJ1-6	.	14	many
CASSPRSRTDTQYF	TGTGCTAGCTCCCCACGGTCTAGGACAGATACGCAGTATTTT	TRBV2	TRBJ2-3	.	14	.
CASRGQGQETQYF	TGTGCCAGCAGGGGGCAGGGTCAAGAGACCCAGTACTTC	TRBV6-5	TRBJ2-5	.	13	many
CASSFPRGARGNETQYF	TGTGCCAGCAGCTTTCCCAGGGGGGCGAGGGGCAATGAGACCCAGTACTTC	TRBV11-2	TRBJ2-5	.	17	.
CASSIRTGTDTIYF	TGTGCCAGCAGCATACGGACAGGGACGGACACCATATATTTT	TRBV4-2	TRBJ1-3	TRBD1	14	many
CASSRRRGWKETQYF	TGTGCCAGCAGTCGGAGAAGGGGTTGGAAAGAGACCCAGTACTTC	TRBV6-5	TRBJ2-5	.	15	many
CASSPQGSDPYQPQHF	TGTGCCAGTAGTCCCCAAGGGTCAGACCCCTATCAGCCCCAGCATTTT	TRBV19	TRBJ1-5	.	16	many
CSARGPTGYTF	TGCAGTGCTAGAGGTCCGACAGGCTACACCTTC	TRBV20-1	TRBJ1-2	.	11	.
CASSPGTSGTGELFF	TGTGCCAGCAGCCCCGGGACTAGCGGCACCGGGGAGCTGTTTTTT	TRBV7-2	TRBJ2-2	TRBD2	15	.
CSARVALAKTYNEQFF	TGCAGTGCTAGAGTGGCCCTAGCGAAGACCTACAATGAGCAGTTCTTC	TRBV20-1	TRBJ2-1	.	16	many
CASSPRNAPEAFF	TGTGCCAGCTCACCACGCAATGCCCCTGAAGCTTTCTTT	TRBV18	TRBJ1-1	.	13	few
CASSVDPGGSSGNTIYF	TGTGCCAGCAGCGTTGACCCGGGGGGTAGCTCTGGAAACACCATATATTTT	TRBV9	TRBJ1-3	.	17	many
CASSLSSNTGELFF	TGTGCCAGCAGCCTAAGTTCCAACACCGGGGAGCTGTTTTTT	TRBV4-2	TRBJ2-2	.	14	many
CASSVGGDEQFF	TGTGCCAGCTCAGTCGGGGGCGATGAGCAGTTCTTC	TRBV18	TRBJ2-1	.	12	.
CASSSRDKSREQYF	TGTGCCAGCAGTTCACGGGACAAATCGAGGGAGCAGTACTTC	TRBV12-3/TRBV12-4	TRBJ2-7	.	14	many
CVSSQAPAVGKKEQFF	TGTGTCAGCAGCCAAGCCCCTGCTGTGGGGAAGAAGGAGCAGTTCTTC	TRBV14	TRBJ2-1	.	16	.
CASSQGTGPQETQYF	TGTGCCAGCAGCCAAGGGACAGGGCCCCAAGAGACCCAGTACTTC	TRBV14	TRBJ2-5	TRBD1	15	many
CASSSLGGNEQFF	TGTGCCAGCAGTAGCTTAGGCGGAAATGAGCAGTTCTTC	TRBV2	TRBJ2-1	.	13	many
CASSQGPGGYGYTF	TGTGCCAGCAGCCAGGGACCGGGGGGCTATGGCTACACCTTC	TRBV14	TRBJ1-2	.	14	many
CASSLGTSATDTQYF	TGTGCCAGCAGCCTGGGGACTAGCGCCACAGATACGCAGTATTTT	TRBV7-3	TRBJ2-3	TRBD2	15	many
CASSPGGWYEQYF	TGTGCCAGCTCACCGGGGGGATGGTACGAGCAGTACTTC	TRBV9	TRBJ2-7	TRBD2	13	few
CASLRSNNEQFF	TGTGCCAGCTTGCGGAGTAACAATGAGCAGTTCTTC	TRBV2	TRBJ2-1	.	12	many
CSATGLAGGARQTQYF	TGCAGTGCTACGGGACTAGCGGGGGGCGCTAGGCAGACCCAGTACTTC	TRBV20-1	TRBJ2-5	TRBD2	16	many
CASKSPGQAGPTGELFF	TGTGCCAGCAAATCGCCGGGACAGGCTGGACCCACCGGGGAGCTGTTTTTT	TRBV12-3/TRBV12-4	TRBJ2-2	TRBD1	17	few
CASSRRNYNEQFF	TGTGCCAGCAGTAGACGGAATTACAATGAGCAATTCTTC	TRBV12-3/TRBV12-4	TRBJ2-1	.	13	.
CSVLGLAGGPKTQYF	TGCAGCGTTCTGGGACTAGCGGGGGGGCCGAAGACCCAGTACTTC	TRBV29-1	TRBJ2-5	TRBD2	15	many
CASSSGAAEQYF	TGTGCCAGCAGCTCCGGTGCGGCCGAGCAGTACTTC	TRBV28	TRBJ2-7	.	12	many
CASSLPTSDTWLHTF	TGTGCCAGCAGCCTACCGACTAGCGATACATGGCTACACACCTTC	TRBV7-2	TRBJ1-2	.	15	.